This TCR beta chain was captured by sequencing in a study of blood T cell repertoires in COVID-19. Study context: Samples representing acute and convalescent COVID-19 were sourced from the United States, Italy and Spain. PBMCs, B-cell-depleted T cells, or T cells were the source of the cDNA or gDNA that made up the material.

Patients of the Seattle cohort, enrolled during active infection, were followed longitudinally. Original methodology: For nucleated cells, counts were estimated from reference gene primer amplification. The method was immunoSEQ multiplex PCR; TCRdb's version includes in-frame clones alone and lacks a portion of them. The V and J calls and clone size were taken over from that table, and D and trimming were inferred from the DNA. The sample shows about 370,000 clones, roughly 90% of them seen only once. Trimming left V 1 base short and J 7 bases short, with 14 bases between. The CDR3 is made up of 16 amino acids. Germline CDR1 SEHNR, CDR2 FQNEAQ (reference sequence).

Sequenced sample: peripheral blood. This TCR was recovered from a woman aged 30 to 39 with COVID-19, enrolled during active disease. This chain links TRBV7-9 with TRBJ1-6; tentatively, D is TRBD1 (5 bases). CDR3 in DNA: TGTGCCAGCAGCTTAGGGTTCGGGGGAAGCAATTCACCCCTCCACTTT. Translation gives CASSLGFGGSNSPLHF.